This T cell receptor (beta chain) was retrieved from a study of blood T cell repertoires in COVID-19. Whole-study context: Researchers got acute and convalescent COVID-19 samples from the United States, Italy and Spain.

How the authors handled the data: Amplifying reference gene primers gave estimates of nucleated cell counts. Some clones are missing from TCRdb's copy, which holds only in-frame ones; the method was immunoSEQ multiplex PCR. D and trimming come from the DNA, and the V and J calls and clone size come from that table. The sample contains approximately 250,000 clones, less than 95% of which appear only once. Germline assignment: CDR1 SGHVS and CDR2 FNYEAQ. This CDR3 region has 17 residues. V was trimmed by 5 bases and J by 2 bases, leaving 18 bases between them. Those who participated ranged in age from roughly 18 to 90 years and resided in about two dozen US areas. Contact with a PCR-confirmed or clinician-diagnosed COVID-19 case occurred within 2 weeks of entry.

The sequencing input was PBMCs or T cells enriched from blood (not recorded which). The chain links TRBV7-6 to TRBJ2-2; D remains unclear. The clonotype was recovered from a man aged 40-49 years who had been exposed to COVID-19. The CDR3: CASSPSPPLRNTGELFF. In DNA form, the CDR3 reads TGTGCCAGCAGCCCATCGCCCCCGCTACGTAACACCGGGGAGCTGTTTTTT.